This TCR beta chain was sequenced for a study of T-cell memory formation after mild COVID-19. Study-wide results and caveats: The SARS-CoV-2 specificity of second-wave clones reaching peak at day 37 remained unverified. CD4+ contracting clones were found mainly in CM and EM, and CD8+ ones in EMRA. Cross-reactive memory seemingly joined, as some responding clones were found in pre-infection memory.

Researchers used 5'RACE with constant-segment primers to make TCR alpha and TCR beta cDNA libraries that carry sample barcodes and UMIs. TCRdb itself ran the 5' RACE reads through MiXCR, one entry per CDR3 protein. In the table there are over 120,000 distinct CDR3 sequences, almost 25% of which are singletons. V shed 6 bases, J shed 2 bases, and the junction held 9 bases outside the gene matches. The CDR3 covers 15 residues. CDR1 is MNHEY, CDR2 SVGEGT, per germline. Comments on this clonotype: Its specificity is not known.

The source of this sequence is an adult woman who had mild COVID-19 (a few samples of this study predate the infection). Cell type and time point are not known. Source material: PBMCs or a T cell subset sorted from them (not recorded which). V is TRBV6-2 or TRBV6-3 and J is TRBJ2-7; 8 bases line up with TRBD1. CDR3 nucleotide sequence: TGTGCCAGCAGCCGAAGCCGGACAGGGACCTACGAGCAGTACTTC. Translating gives CASSRSRTGTYEQYF.